This entry concerns a single T cell receptor beta chain. The antigen remains undetermined. Repertoires were generated with immunoSEQ multiplex PCR, while TCRdb's copy carries only in-frame clones and drops some. In the table there are tens of thousands of clones, around 80% of which are singletons. These data come from a study of PD-1 blockade in mismatch repair-deficient tumors. Study at large: Patients had about a dozen mismatch repair-deficient cancer types, all previously treated and progressing.

General observations from the study: Tumor-resident clones, often absent from pretreatment blood, expanded after pembrolizumab and then contracted.

The CDR3 contains 14 residues. Germline V gene sequence: CDR1 LNHDA, CDR2 SQIVND (reference sequence). The V end lost 2 bases, the J end lost 5 bases, and 10 bases lay between the germline ends. The chain combines TRBV19 with TRBJ2-4; the D gene is possibly TRBD2 (6 bases). The specimen comprised peripheral blood, sampled 44 weeks after starting pembrolizumab. The clonotype originates from an adult with mismatch repair-deficient cancer. The DNA for the CDR3 is TGTGCCAGTAGTATATGGCGGGACGAAAACATTCAGTACTTC. Protein product: CASSIWRDENIQYF. Filled out from reference TRBV19 and TRBJ2-4, the complete variable domain reads DGGITQSPKYLFRKEGQNVTLSCEQNLNHDAMYWYRQDPGQGLRLIYYSQIVNDFQKGDIAEGYSVSREKKESFPLTVTSAQKNPTAFYLCASSIWRDENIQYFGAGTRLSVL.